One sample yielded the 2 T cell receptor beta chains listed below, sequenced in a study of molecular identifiers for immune sequencing clone quantification listed by TCRdb under 2018. Receptor libraries were prepared by PCR. The listed sequencing device is NextSeq 500. The public reads were quality trimmed at Q25 with fastp and then assembled into clones with MiXCR by TCRdb, keeping productive beta chains. CDR3 protein sequences are deduplicated, and each keeps its most common genes and DNA. For this sample there are around 460,000 distinct CDR3 sequences; around 23% appear just once. The biggest ten clones account for around 0.8% of the sample. The sequencing sample was made of naive CD8+ T cells from blood, with Jurkat cell RNA spiked in. The cell subset or site label corresponds to: FACS-sorted CD8+CD4-CCR7+CD45RA+ naive T cells. The source is a human donor in good health. Some libraries in this study had Jurkat cell RNA spiked in.

This clonotype was detected ten times or more. This chain links TRBV7-9 with TRBJ2-5; D not certain. CDR3 size: 14 residues. Germline CDR1 reads SEHNR; CDR2 reads FQNEAQ (reference sequence). V was pared by 4 bases and J by 3 bases, with 12 bases between. CDR3 protein: CASSSNTIEETQYF. The CDR3 region has the DNA TGTGCCAGCAGCTCCAACACAATTGAAGAGACCCAGTACTTC. The complete variable domain, with remaining parts taken from reference TRBV7-9 and TRBJ2-5, reads DTGVSQNPRHKITKRGQNVTFRCDPISEHNRLYWYRQTLGQGPEFLTYFQNEAQLEKSRLLSDRFSAERPKGSFSTLEIQRTEQGDSAMYLCASSSNTIEETQYFGPGTRLLVL.

The chain has TRBV2 and TRBJ1-4; D perhaps matches TRBD1 (6 bases). The CDR3 has 15 amino acids. Germline loops: CDR1 SNHLY, CDR2 FYNNEI. The germline V and J ends were trimmed by 6 bases and 8 bases, with 19 bases remaining between them. The CDR3 nucleotides are TGTGCCAGCAGGACCGACAGGCCGGGTTGGGAAAAACTGTTTTTT. This encodes CASRTDRPGWEKLFF.